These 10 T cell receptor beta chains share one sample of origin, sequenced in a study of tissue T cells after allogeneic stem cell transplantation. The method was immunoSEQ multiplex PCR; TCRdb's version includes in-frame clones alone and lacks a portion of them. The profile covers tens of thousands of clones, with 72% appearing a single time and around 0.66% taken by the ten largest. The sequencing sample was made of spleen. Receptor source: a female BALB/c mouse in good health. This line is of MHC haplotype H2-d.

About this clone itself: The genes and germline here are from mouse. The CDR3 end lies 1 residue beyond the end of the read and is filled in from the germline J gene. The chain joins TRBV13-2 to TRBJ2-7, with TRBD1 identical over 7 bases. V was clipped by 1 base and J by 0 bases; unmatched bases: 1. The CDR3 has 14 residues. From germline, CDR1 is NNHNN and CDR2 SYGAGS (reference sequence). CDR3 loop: CASGDPGGSYEQYF. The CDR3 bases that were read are TGTGCCAGCGGTGATCCAGGGGGCTCCTATGAACAGTAC.

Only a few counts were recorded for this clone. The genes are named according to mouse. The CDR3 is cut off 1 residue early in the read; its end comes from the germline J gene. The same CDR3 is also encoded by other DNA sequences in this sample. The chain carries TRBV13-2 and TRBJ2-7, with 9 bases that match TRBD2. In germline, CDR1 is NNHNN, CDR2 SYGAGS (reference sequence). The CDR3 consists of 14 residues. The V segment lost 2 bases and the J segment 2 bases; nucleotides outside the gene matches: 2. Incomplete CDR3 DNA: TGTGCCAGCGGTGAGACTGGGGGTCCCTATGAACAGTAC. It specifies CASGETGGPYEQY. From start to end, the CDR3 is CASGETGGPYEQYF.

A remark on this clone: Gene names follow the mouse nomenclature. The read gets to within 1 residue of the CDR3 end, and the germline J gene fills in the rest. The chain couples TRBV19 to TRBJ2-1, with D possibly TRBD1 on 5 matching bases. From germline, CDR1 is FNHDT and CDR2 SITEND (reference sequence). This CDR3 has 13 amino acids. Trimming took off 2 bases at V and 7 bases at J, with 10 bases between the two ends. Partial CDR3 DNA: TGTGCCAGCAGTATCCAGGGAAGGGCTGAGCAGTTC. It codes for CASSIQGRAEQF. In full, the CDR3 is CASSIQGRAEQFF.

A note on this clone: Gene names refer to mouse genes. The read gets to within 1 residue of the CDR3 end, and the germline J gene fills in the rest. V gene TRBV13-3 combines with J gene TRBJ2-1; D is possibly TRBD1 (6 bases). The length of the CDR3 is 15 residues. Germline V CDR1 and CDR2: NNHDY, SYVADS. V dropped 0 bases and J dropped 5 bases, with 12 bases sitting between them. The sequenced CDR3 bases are TGTGCCAGCAGTGATGAAGAGGGACAAAATGCTGAGCAGTTC. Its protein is CASSDEEGQNAEQF. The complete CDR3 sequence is CASSDEEGQNAEQFF.

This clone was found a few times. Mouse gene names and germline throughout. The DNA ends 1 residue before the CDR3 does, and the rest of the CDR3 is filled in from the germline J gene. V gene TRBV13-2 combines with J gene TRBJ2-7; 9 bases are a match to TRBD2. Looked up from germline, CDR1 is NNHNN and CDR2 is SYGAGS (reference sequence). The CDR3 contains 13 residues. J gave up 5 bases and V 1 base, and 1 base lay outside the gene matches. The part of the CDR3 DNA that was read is TGTGCCAGCGGTGATTGGGACTGGGATGAACAGTAC. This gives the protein CASGDWDWDEQY. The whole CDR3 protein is CASGDWDWDEQYF.

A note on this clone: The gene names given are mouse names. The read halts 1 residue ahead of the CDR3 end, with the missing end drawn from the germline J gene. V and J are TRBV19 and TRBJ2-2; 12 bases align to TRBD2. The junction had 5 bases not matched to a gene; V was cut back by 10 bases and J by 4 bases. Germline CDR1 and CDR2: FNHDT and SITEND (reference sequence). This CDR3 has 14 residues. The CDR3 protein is CASGLGGTTGQLYF. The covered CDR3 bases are TGTGCCTCCGGACTGGGGGGGACCACCGGGCAGCTCTAC.

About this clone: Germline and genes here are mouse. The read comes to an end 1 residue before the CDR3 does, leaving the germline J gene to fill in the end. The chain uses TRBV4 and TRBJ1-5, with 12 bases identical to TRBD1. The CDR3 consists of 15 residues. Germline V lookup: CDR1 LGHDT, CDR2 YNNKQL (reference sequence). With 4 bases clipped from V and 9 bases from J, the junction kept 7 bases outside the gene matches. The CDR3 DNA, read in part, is TGTGCCAGCAGCTTTCGGGACAGGGGGCGCGGGGCTCCGCTT. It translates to CASSFRDRGRGAPL. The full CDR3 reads CASSFRDRGRGAPLF.

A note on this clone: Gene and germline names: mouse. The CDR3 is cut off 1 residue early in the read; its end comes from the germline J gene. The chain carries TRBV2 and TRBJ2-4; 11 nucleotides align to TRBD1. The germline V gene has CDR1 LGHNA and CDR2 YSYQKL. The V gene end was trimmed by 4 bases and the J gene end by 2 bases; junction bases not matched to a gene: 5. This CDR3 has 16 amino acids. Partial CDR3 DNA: TGTGCCAGCAGCCGGACAGGGGGCGCGAATCAAAACACCTTGTAC. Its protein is CASSRTGGANQNTLY. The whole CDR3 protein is CASSRTGGANQNTLYF.

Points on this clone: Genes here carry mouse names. Partial CDR3 DNA: TGTGCCAGCGGTGATGACACCTATGCTGAGCAGTTC. This encodes CASGDDTYAEQF. The CDR3 as a whole reads CASGDDTYAEQFF. This chain joins TRBV13-2 and TRBJ2-1, with D unclear. The read ends 1 residue shy of where the CDR3 ends; the end is completed using the germline J gene. Trimming removed 0 bases at V and 3 bases at J, with 4 bases between. From germline, CDR1 is NNHNN and CDR2 SYGAGS (reference sequence). This CDR3 region has 13 residues.

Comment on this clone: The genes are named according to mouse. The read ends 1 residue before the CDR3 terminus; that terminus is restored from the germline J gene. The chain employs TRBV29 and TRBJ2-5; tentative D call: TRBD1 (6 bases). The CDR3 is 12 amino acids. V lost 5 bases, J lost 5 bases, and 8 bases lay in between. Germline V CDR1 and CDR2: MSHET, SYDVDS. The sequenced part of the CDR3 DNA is TGTGCTAGCAGTCAACAGGGAGACACCCAGTAC. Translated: CASSQQGDTQY. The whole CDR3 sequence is CASSQQGDTQYF.